This T cell receptor beta chain was documented in a study of CD8 T cells in ankylosing spondylitis. To note about this clonotype: As yet, its antigen is unknown.

Whole-study findings and limits: Characteristic of ankylosing spondylitis blood, it appeared, was a TCR beta motif comprising several highly homologous variants. Significant enrichment of disease-linked clones was reported in matched ankylosing spondylitis synovial fluid. In the blood and synovial fluid of reactive arthritis, some motif variants had been previously reported.

The V gene's germline CDR1 is LGHDT and CDR2 YNNKEL (reference sequence). The CDR3 totals 12 residues. Losses at the gene ends were 9 bases for V and 2 bases for J; bases not matched to a gene: 3. Scientists made TCR beta libraries using quantitative 5'-RACE with molecular barcodes. TCRdb redid the calling of the 5' RACE reads with MiXCR, one entry per CDR3 protein. The table includes some 120,000 distinct CDR3 sequences, around 13% detected once. V and J are TRBV3-1 and TRBJ2-5; 7 bases are a match to TRBD2. This clonotype originated in a female donor with ankylosing spondylitis or in good health (not recorded which). What was sequenced was blood, either unsorted or a sorted T cell fraction (not recorded which). The DNA of the CDR3 is TGTGCCAGTACTAGCGCTCAAGAGACCCAGTACTTC. Translated: CASTSAQETQYF.